Here is one TCR beta chain with its context. In its sample, this clonotype was seen many times. Its antigen remains unidentified. Base qualities were left out, and no much larger clone turns up one base away. The sample is drawn from a study of response to subunit inactivated influenza vaccine (dated by TCRdb to the late 2010s). Background on the whole study: The study used deep quantitative T cell receptor repertoire profiling to track responses to a trivalent subunit inactivated influenza vaccine.

The label giving this sample's time point can be read as: around 42 days after influenza vaccine administration. Beyond this particular receptor, the publication reports: It was suggested by the authors that each seasonal influenza vaccination may recruit only a limited number of new T cells.

Preparation of the library involved RT-PCR. TCRdb names Illumina HiSeq 2500 as the instrument used. TCRdb reanalyzed the raw reads on its own, using fastp at Q25 for trimming and MiXCR for clone calling, and kept in-frame beta chains. Each entry merges the rows of one CDR3 protein and shows their most common DNA and genes. The sample profile shows fewer than 700,000 distinct CDR3 sequences; roughly 13% of them were found once. The ten largest clones represent under 15% of the sample. The specimen comprised PBMCs from blood, sampled more than 35 days after vaccination. This receptor was identified in a man aged 50-60 years who received an inactivated influenza vaccine. Donor details come from another sample of the same person, matched by shared clones.

In nucleotides, the sequence is TGTGCCAGCCCGCCAGCGGGGGGGTGGGGTGAGCAGTTCTTC. Translated, it reads CASPPAGGWGEQFF. This chain joins TRBV28 to TRBJ2-1; TRBD2 matches 10 bases in the middle. Sequences MDHEN (CDR1) and SYDVKM (CDR2) are obtained from the germline V gene. From the cysteine up to the phenylalanine, the CDR3 has a length of 14 residues. Only the CDR3 region is kept as DNA, spanning 42 bases read in frame from base 1. Trimming takes 8 bases off V and 9 bases off J; junction bases not matched to a gene: 10. Supplemented by the reference TRBV28 and TRBJ2-1 proteins around the CDR3, the complete variable domain is DVKVTQSSRYLVKRTGEKVFLECVQDMDHENMFWYRQDPGLGLRLIYFSYDVKMKEKGDIPEGYSVSREKKERFSLILESASTNQTSMYLCASPPAGGWGEQFFGPGTRLTVL.